This T cell receptor beta chain was recorded in a study of CD4 T cells in relation to SARS-CoV-2 and coronaviruses. V gave up 0 bases and J gave up 1 base, with 8 bases separating them. This CDR3 contains 14 residues. Germline V gene sequence: CDR1 SGHRS, CDR2 YFSETQ. Clones were sequenced by immunoSEQ multiplex PCR, and TCRdb holds only the in-frame ones, with some missing. The table records about 29,000 clones, about 78% of them present only once. With respect to this clone: The target antigen is unknown.

CD4+ T cells from unexposed donors were obtained before the COVID-19 pandemic (2011-2018). The cells were cultured for under 13 days before CD4+ T cells were isolated. As cell numbers allowed, unexposed-donor CD4+ T cells faced SARS-CoV-2 S/N and four cold-coronavirus spikes. PBMCs were plated at around 2.1 million per well in IL-2-containing medium. Fresh IL-2 medium replaced half the medium on days 3 and 7. The chain recombines TRBV5-1 with TRBJ2-7, with D unclear. The source is a human donor in good health. Sequencing was carried out using CD4+ T cells from PBMCs, cultured in vitro. The CDR3 reads CASSLGPGSYEQYF. The CDR3 DNA reads as TGCGCCAGCAGCTTGGGCCCTGGATCCTACGAGCAGTACTTC.